This TCR beta chain was found in a study of early T cells in non-severe SARS-CoV-2 infection (TCRdb year 2021). Notes on the research overall: Because TCR sequencing was done on bulk RNA from unsorted whole blood, the alpha and beta chains could not be paired.

This was a case-control study nested in a cohort of healthcare workers in London, UK, who had nasopharyngeal swab PCR tests and blood samples taken every week. Healthcare workers were recruited during the week of the UK lockdown, between 23 and 31 March 2020, and followed weekly for up to roughly 15 weeks. Library preparation employed 5' RACE. Data came from a NextSeq 500. In the TCR library protocol, unique molecular identifiers were attached to individual cDNA molecules to correct for PCR bias and sequencing error. TCR alpha and beta chains were both sequenced, and the abundances of alpha and beta sequences in each sample were closely correlated with each other. Processing in the source paper ran as follows. Decombinator V4 was used to annotate the V gene, J gene and CDR3 of the TCR sequences. TCRs were defined as expanded if a significant change between any two time points was detected under a Poisson model with p below 0.0001. TCR abundances were normalised to the total number of TCRs sequenced per sample and were expressed as counts per million. MAIT TCRs were defined by TRAV1-2 paired with TRAJ12, TRAJ20 or TRAJ33, and iNKT TCRs by TRAV10 paired with TRAJ18. A search of VDJdb, accessed on 1 November 2021, was run for TCRs annotated to CMV, EBV and SARS-CoV-2, with TCRs annotated for multiple antigens excluded. The public reads were reanalyzed by TCRdb: fastp trimming at Q25, MiXCR alignment, in-frame beta chains only. Duplicate CDR3 protein sequences are folded into a single record with the most common DNA and genes. The V and J calls here are based on TCRdb, not the publication. The sample table lists 55,000 to 75,000 distinct CDR3 sequences, more than 10% of them with a count of one. The ten most abundant clones make up around 4% of the sample.

The germline V gene yields KGHDR for CDR1 and SFDVKD for CDR2. Including cysteine and phenylalanine, the CDR3 has 16 amino acids. Of all the DNA, just the CDR3 is kept, 48 bases in frame from base 1. V loses 3 bases at its end and J loses 3 bases; junction bases beyond the gene matches: 8. Points the paper makes about the study in general: Matching against VDJdb was skewed toward anti-spike CD8 responses, likely underestimated virus-specific expansions, and missed private and CD4 specificities.

The table lists this clonotype with many counts. Its specific antigen is unknown. Per-base qualities were not stored, and no clone one base away is much larger. Recombination connected TRBV24-1 to TRBJ1-1, and TRBD1 matches 8 of the central bases. The TCR comes from an adult who was a healthcare worker with PCR-confirmed SARS-CoV-2 infection or an uninfected control (not recorded which). The source material was whole blood. Read as DNA, the sequence is TGTGCCACCAGTGATGCCGGGACAGGATTGGACACTGAAGCTTTCTTT. The resulting protein is CATSDAGTGLDTEAFF.